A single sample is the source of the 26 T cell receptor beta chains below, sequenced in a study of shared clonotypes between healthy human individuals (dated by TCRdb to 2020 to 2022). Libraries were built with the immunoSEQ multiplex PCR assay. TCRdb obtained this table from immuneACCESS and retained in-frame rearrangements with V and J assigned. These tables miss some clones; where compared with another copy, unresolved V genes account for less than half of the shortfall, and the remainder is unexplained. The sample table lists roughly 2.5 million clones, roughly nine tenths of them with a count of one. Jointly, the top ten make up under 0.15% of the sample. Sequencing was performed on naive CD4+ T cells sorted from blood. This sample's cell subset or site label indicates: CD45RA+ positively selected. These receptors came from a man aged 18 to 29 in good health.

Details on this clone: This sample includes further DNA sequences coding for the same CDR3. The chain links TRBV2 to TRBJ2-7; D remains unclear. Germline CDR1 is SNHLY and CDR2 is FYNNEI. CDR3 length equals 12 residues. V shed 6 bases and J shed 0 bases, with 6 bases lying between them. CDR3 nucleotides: TGTGCCAGCAGGCTAGACTCCTACGAGCAGTACTTC. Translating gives CASRLDSYEQYF.

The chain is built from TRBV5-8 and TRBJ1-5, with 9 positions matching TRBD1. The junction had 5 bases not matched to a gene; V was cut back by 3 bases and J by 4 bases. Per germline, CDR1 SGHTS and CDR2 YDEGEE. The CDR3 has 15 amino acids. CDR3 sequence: CASSSQGAGNQPQHF. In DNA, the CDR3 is TGTGCCAGCAGCTCACAGGGGGCAGGGAATCAGCCCCAGCATTTT.

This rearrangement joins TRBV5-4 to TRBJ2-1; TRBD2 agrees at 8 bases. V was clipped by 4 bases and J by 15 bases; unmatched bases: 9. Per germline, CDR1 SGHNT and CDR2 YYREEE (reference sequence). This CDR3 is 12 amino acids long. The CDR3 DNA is TGTGCCAGCAGCGATCCGGGCGGGAGGAGGTTCTTC. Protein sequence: CASSDPGGRRFF. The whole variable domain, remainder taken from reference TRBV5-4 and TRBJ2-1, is ETGVTQSPTHLIKTRGQQVTLRCSSQSGHNTVSWYQQALGQGPQFIFQYYREEENGRGNFPPRFSGLQFPNYSSELNVNALELDDSALYLCASSDPGGRRFFGPGTRLTVL.

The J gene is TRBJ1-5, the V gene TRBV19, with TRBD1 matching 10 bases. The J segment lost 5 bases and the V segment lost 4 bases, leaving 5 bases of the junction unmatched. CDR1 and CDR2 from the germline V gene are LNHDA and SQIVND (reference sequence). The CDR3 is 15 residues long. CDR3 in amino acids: CASSRRQGAYQPQHF. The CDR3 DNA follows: TGTGCCAGTAGTAGACGACAGGGGGCATATCAGCCCCAGCATTTT.

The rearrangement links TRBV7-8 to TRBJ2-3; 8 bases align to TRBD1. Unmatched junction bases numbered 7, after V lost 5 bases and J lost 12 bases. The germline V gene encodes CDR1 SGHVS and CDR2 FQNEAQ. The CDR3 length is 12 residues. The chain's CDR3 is CASSPEGTGQYF. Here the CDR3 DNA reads TGTGCCAGCAGCCCAGAGGGGACAGGACAGTATTTT.

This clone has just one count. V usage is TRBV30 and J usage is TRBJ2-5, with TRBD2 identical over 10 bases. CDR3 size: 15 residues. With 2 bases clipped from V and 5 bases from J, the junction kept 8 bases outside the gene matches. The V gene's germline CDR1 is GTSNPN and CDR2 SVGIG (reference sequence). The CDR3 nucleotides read TGTGCCTGGAGTCTTCTAGCGGGGGAATTGGAGACCCAGTACTTC. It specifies CAWSLLAGELETQYF. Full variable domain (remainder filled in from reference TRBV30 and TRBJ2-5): SQTIHQWPATLVQPVGSPLSLECTVEGTSNPNLYWYRQAAGRGLQLLFYSVGIGQISSEVPQNLSASRPQDRQFILSSKKLLLSDSGFYLCAWSLLAGELETQYFGPGTRLLVL.

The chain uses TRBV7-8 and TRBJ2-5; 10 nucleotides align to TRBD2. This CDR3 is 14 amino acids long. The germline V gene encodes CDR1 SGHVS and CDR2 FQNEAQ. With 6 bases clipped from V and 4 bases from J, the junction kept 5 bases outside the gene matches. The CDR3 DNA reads TGTGCCAGCAGTCCAGCGGGAGGGTCAGAGACCCAGTACTTC. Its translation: CASSPAGGSETQYF. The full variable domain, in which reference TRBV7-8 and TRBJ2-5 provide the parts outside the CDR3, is GAGVSQSPRYKVAKRGQDVALRCDPISGHVSLFWYQQALGQGPEFLTYFQNEAQLDKSGLPSDRFFAERPEGSVSTLKIQRTQQEDSAVYLCASSPAGGSETQYFGPGTRLLVL.

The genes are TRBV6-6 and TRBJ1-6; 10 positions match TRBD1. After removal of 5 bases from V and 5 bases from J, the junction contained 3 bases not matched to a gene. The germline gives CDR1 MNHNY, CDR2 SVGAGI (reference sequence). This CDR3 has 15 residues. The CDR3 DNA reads TGTGCCAGCAGTCGGGACAGGGGAAATAATTCACCCCTCCACTTT. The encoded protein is CASSRDRGNNSPLHF.

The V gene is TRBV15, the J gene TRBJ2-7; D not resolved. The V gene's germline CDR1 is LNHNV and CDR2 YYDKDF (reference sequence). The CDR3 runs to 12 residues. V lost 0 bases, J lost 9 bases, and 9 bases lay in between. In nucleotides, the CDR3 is TGTGCCACCAGCAGAGATGGTAAAAGGCAGTACTTC. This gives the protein CATSRDGKRQYF.

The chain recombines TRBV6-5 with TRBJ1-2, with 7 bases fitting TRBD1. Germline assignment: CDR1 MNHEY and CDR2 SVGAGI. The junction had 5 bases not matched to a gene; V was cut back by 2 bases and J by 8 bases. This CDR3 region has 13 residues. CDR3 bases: TGTGCCAGCAGTTACACAGGGGCGAGCGGCTACACCTTC. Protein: CASSYTGASGYTF.

The CDR3 loop is CASSRQGFSTDTQYF. In nucleotides, the CDR3 is TGTGCCAGCAGTCGACAGGGCTTTTCCACAGATACGCAGTATTTT. The chain couples TRBV28 to TRBJ2-3, with 7 nucleotides matching TRBD1. CDR1 is MDHEN, CDR2 SYDVKM, per germline. V lost 5 bases and J lost 2; bases outside the gene matches: 7. The CDR3 loop spans 15 amino acids.

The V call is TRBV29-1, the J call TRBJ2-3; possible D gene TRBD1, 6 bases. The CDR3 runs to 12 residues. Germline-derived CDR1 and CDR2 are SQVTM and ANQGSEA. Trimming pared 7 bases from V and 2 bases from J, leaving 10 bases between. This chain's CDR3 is CSAGQNTDTQYF. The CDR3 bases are TGCAGCGCAGGACAGAACACAGATACGCAGTATTTT.

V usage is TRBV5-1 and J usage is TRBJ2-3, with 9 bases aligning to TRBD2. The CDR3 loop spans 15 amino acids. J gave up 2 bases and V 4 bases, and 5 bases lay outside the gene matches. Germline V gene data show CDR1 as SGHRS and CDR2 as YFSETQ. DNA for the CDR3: TGCGCCAGCAGCATGAGACTAGCGGACACAGATACGCAGTATTTT. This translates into CASSMRLADTDTQYF.

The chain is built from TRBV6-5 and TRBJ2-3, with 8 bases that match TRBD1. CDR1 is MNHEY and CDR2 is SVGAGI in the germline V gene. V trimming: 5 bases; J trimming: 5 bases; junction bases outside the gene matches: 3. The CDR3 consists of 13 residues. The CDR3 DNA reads TGTGCCAGCAGTGTTGACAGGGGAGATACGCAGTATTTT. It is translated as CASSVDRGDTQYF.

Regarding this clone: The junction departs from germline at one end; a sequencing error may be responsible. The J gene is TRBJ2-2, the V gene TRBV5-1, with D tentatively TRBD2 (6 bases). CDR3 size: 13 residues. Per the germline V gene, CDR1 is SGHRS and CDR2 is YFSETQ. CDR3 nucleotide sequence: TGCGCCAGCAGCTCACTGGGAACCGGGGGGCTGTTTTTT. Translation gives CASSSLGTGGLFF.

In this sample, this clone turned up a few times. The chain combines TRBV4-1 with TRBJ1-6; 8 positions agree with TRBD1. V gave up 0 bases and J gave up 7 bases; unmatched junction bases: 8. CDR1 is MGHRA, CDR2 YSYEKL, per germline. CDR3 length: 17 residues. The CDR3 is CASSQDQGQVKNSPLHF. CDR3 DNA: TGCGCCAGCAGCCAAGATCAGGGACAGGTGAAGAATTCACCCCTCCACTTT.

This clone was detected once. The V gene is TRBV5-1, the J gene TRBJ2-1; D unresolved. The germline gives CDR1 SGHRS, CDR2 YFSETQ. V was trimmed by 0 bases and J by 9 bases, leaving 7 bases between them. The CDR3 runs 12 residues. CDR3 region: CASSLVLSEQFF. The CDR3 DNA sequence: TGCGCCAGCAGCTTGGTTTTGAGTGAGCAGTTCTTC.

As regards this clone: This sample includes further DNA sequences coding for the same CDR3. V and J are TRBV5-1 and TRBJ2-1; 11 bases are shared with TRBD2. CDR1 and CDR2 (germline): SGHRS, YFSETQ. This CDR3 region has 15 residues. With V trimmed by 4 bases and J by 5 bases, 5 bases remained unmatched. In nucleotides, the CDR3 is TGCGCCAGCAGCCTCGGGACTAGCGGAAACAATGAGCAGTTCTTC. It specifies CASSLGTSGNNEQFF.

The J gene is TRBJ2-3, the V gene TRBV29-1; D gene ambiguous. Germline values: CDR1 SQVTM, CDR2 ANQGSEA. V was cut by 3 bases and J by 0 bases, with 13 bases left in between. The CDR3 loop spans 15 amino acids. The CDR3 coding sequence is TGCAGCGTTGAGTATAACAGTCCTAGCACAGATACGCAGTATTTT. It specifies CSVEYNSPSTDTQYF.

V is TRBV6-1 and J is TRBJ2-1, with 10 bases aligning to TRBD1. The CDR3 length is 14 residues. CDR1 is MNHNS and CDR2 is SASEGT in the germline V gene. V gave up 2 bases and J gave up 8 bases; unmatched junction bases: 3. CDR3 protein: CASSERTGGDEQFF. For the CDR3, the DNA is TGTGCCAGCAGTGAACGGACAGGGGGAGATGAGCAGTTCTTC.

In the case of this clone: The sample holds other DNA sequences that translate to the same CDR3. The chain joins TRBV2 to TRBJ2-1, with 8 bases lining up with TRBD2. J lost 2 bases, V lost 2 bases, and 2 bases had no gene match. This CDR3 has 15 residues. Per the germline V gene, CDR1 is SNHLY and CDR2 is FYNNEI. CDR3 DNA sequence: TGTGCCAGCAGTGAACAAGCGGGAGCCTACAATGAGCAGTTCTTC. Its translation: CASSEQAGAYNEQFF.

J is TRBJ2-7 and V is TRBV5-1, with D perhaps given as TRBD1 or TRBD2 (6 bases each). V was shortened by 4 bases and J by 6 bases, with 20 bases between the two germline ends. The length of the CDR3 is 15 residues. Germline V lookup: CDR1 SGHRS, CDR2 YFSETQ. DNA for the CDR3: TGCGCCAGCAGCAGGGGGACTGGCTCCCTTGGCGAGCAGTACTTC. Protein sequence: CASSRGTGSLGEQYF.

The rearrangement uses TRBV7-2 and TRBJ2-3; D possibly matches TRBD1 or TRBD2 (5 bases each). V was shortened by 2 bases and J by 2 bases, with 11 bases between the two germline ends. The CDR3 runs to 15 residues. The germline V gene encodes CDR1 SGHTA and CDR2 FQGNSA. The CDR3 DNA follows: TGTGCCAGCAGCTTAAAGACGGGGCCCACAGATACGCAGTATTTT. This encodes CASSLKTGPTDTQYF.

Written as DNA, the CDR3 is TGTGCCAGCTCACCAGGTTCAAAACAAGAGACCCAGTACTTC. Translated: CASSPGSKQETQYF. V usage is TRBV18 and J usage is TRBJ2-5, with no clear D. The V gene lost 2 bases and the J gene lost 2 bases, with 9 bases spanning the gap. From germline, CDR1 is KGHSH and CDR2 LQKENI. The CDR3 is 14 residues long.

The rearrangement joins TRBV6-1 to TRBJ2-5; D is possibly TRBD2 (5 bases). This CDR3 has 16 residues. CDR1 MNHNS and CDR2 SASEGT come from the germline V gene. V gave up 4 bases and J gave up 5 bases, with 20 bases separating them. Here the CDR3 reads CASSVRTLRPGETQYF. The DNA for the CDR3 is TGTGCCAGCAGTGTGCGGACCCTCCGTCCGGGGGAGACCCAGTACTTC.

The CDR3 sequence is CASSRLAEHNEQFF. The CDR3 DNA follows: TGTGCCAGCAGCCGCCTAGCGGAGCACAATGAGCAGTTCTTC. The genes are TRBV6-1 and TRBJ2-1; 7 bases line up with TRBD2. The CDR3 covers 14 residues. V shed 6 bases and J 5 bases; nucleotides not matched to a gene: 7. The germline V gene encodes CDR1 MNHNS and CDR2 SASEGT.